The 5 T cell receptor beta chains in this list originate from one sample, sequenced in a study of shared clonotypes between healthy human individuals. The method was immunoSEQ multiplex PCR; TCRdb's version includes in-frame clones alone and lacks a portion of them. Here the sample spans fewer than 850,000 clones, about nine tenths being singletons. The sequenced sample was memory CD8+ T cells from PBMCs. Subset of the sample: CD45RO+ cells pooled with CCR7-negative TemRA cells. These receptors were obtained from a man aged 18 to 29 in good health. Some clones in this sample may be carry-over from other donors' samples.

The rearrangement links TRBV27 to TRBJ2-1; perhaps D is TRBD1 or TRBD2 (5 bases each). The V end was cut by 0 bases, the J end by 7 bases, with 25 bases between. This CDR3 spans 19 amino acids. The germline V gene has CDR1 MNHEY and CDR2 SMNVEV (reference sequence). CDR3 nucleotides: TGTGCCAGCAGTTTATCGGGGCCAATAAGCGGAAGCTGGTGGAATGAGCAGTTCTTC. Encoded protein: CASSLSGPISGSWWNEQFF.

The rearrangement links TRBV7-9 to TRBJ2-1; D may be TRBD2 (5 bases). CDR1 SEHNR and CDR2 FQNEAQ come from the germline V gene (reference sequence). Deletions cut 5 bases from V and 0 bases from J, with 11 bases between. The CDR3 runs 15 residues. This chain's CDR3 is CASSQRRASYNEQFF. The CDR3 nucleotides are TGTGCCAGCAGCCAACGGCGGGCCTCCTACAATGAGCAGTTCTTC.

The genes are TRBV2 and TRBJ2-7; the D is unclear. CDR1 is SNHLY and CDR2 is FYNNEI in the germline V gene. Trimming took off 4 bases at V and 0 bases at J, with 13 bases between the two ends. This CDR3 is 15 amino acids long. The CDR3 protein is CASSVDHLSSYEQYF. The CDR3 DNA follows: TGTGCCAGCAGTGTGGATCACCTCAGCTCCTACGAGCAGTACTTC.

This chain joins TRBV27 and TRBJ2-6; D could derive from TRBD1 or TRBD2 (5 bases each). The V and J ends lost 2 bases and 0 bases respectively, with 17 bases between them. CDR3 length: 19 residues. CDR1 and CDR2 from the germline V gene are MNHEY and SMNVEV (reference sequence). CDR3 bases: TGTGCCAGCAGTTTAGGAGCGGCCAGGGTGTCCTCTGGGGCCAACGTCCTGACTTTC. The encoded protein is CASSLGAARVSSGANVLTF. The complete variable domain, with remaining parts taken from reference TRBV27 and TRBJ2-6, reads EAQVTQNPRYLITVTGKKLTVTCSQNMNHEYMSWYRQDPGLGLRQIYYSMNVEVTDKGDVPEGYKVSRKEKRNFPLILESPSPNQTSLYFCASSLGAARVSSGANVLTFGAGSRLTVL.

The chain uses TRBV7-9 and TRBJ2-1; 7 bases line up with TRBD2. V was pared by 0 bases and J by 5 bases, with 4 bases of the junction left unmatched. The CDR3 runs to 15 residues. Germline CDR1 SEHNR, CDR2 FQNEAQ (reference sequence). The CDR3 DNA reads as TGTGCCAGCAGCTTAGCGGGAGGGCCCCACAATGAGCAGTTCTTC. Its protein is CASSLAGGPHNEQFF.